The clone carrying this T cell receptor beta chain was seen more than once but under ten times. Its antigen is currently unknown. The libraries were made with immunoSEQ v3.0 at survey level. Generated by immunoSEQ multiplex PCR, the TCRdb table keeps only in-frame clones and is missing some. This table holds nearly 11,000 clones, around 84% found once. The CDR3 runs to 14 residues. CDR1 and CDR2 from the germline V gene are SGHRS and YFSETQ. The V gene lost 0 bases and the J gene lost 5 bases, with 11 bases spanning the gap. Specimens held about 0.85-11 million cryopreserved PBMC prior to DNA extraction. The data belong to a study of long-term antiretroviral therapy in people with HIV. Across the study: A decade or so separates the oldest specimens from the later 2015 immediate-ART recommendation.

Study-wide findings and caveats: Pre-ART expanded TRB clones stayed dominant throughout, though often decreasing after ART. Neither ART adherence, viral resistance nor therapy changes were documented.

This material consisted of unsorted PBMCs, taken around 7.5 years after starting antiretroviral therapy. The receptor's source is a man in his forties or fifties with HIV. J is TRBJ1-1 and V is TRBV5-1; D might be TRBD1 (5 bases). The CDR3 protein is CASSLGGERTEAFF. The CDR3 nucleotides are TGCGCCAGCAGCTTGGGGGGGGAGAGGACTGAAGCTTTCTTT. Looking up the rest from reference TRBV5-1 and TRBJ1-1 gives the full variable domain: KAGVTQTPRYLIKTRGQQVTLSCSPISGHRSVSWYQQTPGQGLQFLFEYFSETQRNKGNFPGRFSGRQFSNSRSEMNVSTLELGDSALYLCASSLGGERTEAFFGQGTRLTVV.